This section outlines one T cell receptor beta chain sequence together with its context. By frequency, this clonotype is medium-sized (0.01 to 0.1%), with no count recorded. Its antigen is currently not known. This record comes from a study of CD8 T cells in cerebrospinal fluid in Alzheimer's disease (TCRdb year 2020). A note on the overall study: CSF T cell clonal expansion was assessed with two single-cell approaches: plate-based nested PCR sequencing and droplet-based sequencing. Whether clonally expanded T cells were present in cerebrospinal fluid from healthy elderly individuals and from patients with neurodegenerative disease was tested. In the droplet-based CSF analysis comparing patients with controls, roughly nine healthy controls (around 11,000 cells) and roughly nine patients with MCI or Alzheimer's disease (around 10,000 cells) were included. The CSF gene-expression analysis, which included patients with Parkinson's disease, covered a total of 20 to 25 samples.

The method behind the library was 10x single-cell sequencing. 10X Genomics single-cell V(D)J and 5' gene-expression libraries were used to profile CSF cells. An Illumina NextSeq550 was used to sequence CSF single-cell TCR libraries. The authors processed their data as follows. V(D)J reads were aligned to the vdj-GRCh38 alts ensemble 2.0.0 reference and processed with the Cell Ranger vdj pipeline. Clonotypes were defined as cell barcodes sharing the same set of productive CDR3 nucleotide sequences. To link clonality with transcriptional profiles, clonotype information was incorporated into Seurat v3.0 gene-expression metadata. Any CSF cell with more than 1,800 genes, more than 7,500 UMIs or more than 10% mitochondrial reads was excluded. CDR3-beta sequences were compared against VDJdb to identify TCRs with known antigen specificity. The network analysis of clone sharing was performed with the R package qgraph and was limited to TCRs that had complete alpha and beta chains. TCRdb reprocessed the reads and assigns one entry to each CDR3 protein sequence, leaving out DNA. None of the V and J calls come from the authors' own analysis; TCRdb made them. The table for this sample shows roughly 1,000 distinct CDR3 sequences. The top ten clones comprise 8% to 13% of the sample.

Findings and caveats that apply to the study as a whole: Finding EBV-specific TCRs in CSF, the authors cautioned, does not establish a causal link between EBV and Alzheimer's disease. When the data were pooled, 4 of 6 Alzheimer's patients but only 1 of 10 healthy subjects had a highly expanded clone, defined as one making up at least 3% of TCRs. A higher percentage of TCRs was made up by the largest CSF clone in patients with MCI or Alzheimer's disease than in controls. Only samples with detectable clones went into the overall clonality comparison: roughly 11 healthy, 5 MCI, 5 AD, and 6 PD. The EBV-specific clones were neither the most highly expanded clones nor enriched among patients.

Acute infectious disease was absent in all participants, and all participants were in good physical condition. Neurodegeneration in patients was confirmed with biomarkers including neurofilament, amyloid-beta and tau. For droplet-based sequencing, live CSF cells were sorted with a live/dead marker. To pellet immune cells, CSF obtained by lumbar puncture was centrifuged at 300g. CSF samples were checked for red blood cells, and any sample contaminated with blood was excluded. CSF cells were cryopreserved in freezing medium, frozen at -80 degrees C overnight, and then transferred to liquid nitrogen for storage. Before analysis, CSF samples were kept in storage for less than six months. Per the germline V gene, MGHRA is the CDR1 and YSYEKL is the CDR2. The CDR3, cysteine through phenylalanine, is 14 amino acids long. No DNA sequence was recorded.

The clonotype was recovered from a human donor with mild cognitive impairment. This chain is built from TRBV4-1 and TRBJ2-5; the D call of TRBD2 rests on TCRdb alone, since no DNA is present to check it. The sequencing sample was made of cerebrospinal fluid. The CDR3 sequence is CASSQSGGRETQYF.